This T cell receptor (beta chain) was found in a study of T cells in Graves' hyperthyroidism and ophthalmopathy. Template material for amplifying TCR beta CDR3 regions consisted of RNA transcripts. A set of HTBI primers served as the primers for a first-round RT-PCR of the TCR CDR3. TCRdb fed the multiplex PCR reads into MiXCR, producing one record per CDR3 protein. In the table there are around 200,000 distinct CDR3 sequences, about a sixth of which are singletons. The V segment lost 3 bases and the J segment 1 base; nucleotides outside the gene matches: 9. There are 16 residues in the CDR3. The V gene's germline CDR1 is SGDLS and CDR2 YYNGEE. This clonotype was picked up many times.

V and J are TRBV9 and TRBJ1-1; TRBD1 agrees at 7 bases. Sequenced sample: blood. The TCR was taken from a man aged 40-49 years with Graves' hyperthyroidism. The CDR3 DNA reads as TGTGCCAGCAGCGCGCATCCAGGGGGGACGAACACTGAAGCTTTCTTT. It codes for CASSAHPGGTNTEAFF.